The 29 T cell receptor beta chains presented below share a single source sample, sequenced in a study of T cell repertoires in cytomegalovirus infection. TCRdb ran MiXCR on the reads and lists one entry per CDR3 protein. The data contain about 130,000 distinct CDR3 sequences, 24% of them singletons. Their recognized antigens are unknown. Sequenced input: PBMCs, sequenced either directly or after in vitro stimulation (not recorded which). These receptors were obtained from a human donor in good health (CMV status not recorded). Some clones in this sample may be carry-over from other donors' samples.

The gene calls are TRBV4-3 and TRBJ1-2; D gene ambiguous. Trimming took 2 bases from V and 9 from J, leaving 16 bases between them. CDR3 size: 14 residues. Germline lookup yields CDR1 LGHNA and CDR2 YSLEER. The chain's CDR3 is CASSQSSKRARYTF. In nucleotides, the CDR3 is TGCGCCAGCAGCCAATCATCCAAAAGGGCTCGCTACACCTTC.

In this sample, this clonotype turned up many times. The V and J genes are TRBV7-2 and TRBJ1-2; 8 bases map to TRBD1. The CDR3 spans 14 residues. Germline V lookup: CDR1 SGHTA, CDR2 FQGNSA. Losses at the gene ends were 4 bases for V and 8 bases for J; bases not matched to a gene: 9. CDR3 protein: CASSSRQGIRGYTF. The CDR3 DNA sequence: TGTGCCAGCAGCTCCAGACAGGGGATACGAGGCTACACCTTC.

The CDR3 sequence: CASSLETGAAGANVLTF. The DNA of the CDR3 is TGTGCCAGCAGTCTCGAGACAGGGGCGGCTGGGGCCAACGTCCTGACTTTC. The V gene is TRBV28, the J gene TRBJ2-6; TRBD1 matches 8 bases. Trimming at V came to 5 bases and at J to 2 bases, leaving 8 bases not matched to a gene. Germline values: CDR1 MDHEN, CDR2 SYDVKM. The CDR3 covers 17 residues. The full variable domain, its missing parts supplied by reference TRBV28 and TRBJ2-6, is DVKVTQSSRYLVKRTGEKVFLECVQDMDHENMFWYRQDPGLGLRLIYFSYDVKMKEKGDIPEGYSVSREKKERFSLILESASTNQTSMYLCASSLETGAAGANVLTFGAGSRLTVL.

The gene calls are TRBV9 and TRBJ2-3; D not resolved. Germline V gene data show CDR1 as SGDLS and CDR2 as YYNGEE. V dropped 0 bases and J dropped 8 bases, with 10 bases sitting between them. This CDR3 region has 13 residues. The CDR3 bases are TGTGCCAGCAGCGTAGAGGGCGCGGTTACGCAGTATTTT. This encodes CASSVEGAVTQYF.

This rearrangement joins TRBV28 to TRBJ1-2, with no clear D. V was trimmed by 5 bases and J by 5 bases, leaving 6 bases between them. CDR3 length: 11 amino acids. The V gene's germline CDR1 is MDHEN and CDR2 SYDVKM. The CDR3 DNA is TGTGCCAGCAGTGCCAGATATGGCTACACCTTC. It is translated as CASSARYGYTF.

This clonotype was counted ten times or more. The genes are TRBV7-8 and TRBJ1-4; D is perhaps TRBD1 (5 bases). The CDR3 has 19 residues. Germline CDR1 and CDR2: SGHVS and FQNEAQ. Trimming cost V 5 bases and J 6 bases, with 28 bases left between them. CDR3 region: CASSQGSVSGRRGDEKLFF. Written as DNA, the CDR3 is TGTGCCAGCAGCCAGGGCAGTGTGTCAGGGAGGCGTGGGGATGAAAAACTGTTTTTT.

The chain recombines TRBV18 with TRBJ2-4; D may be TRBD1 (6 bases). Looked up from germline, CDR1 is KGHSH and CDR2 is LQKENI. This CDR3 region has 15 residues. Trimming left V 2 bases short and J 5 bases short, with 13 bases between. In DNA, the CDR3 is TGTGCCAGCTCACCATATTCCCAGGGGCAAAACATTCAGTACTTC. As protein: CASSPYSQGQNIQYF. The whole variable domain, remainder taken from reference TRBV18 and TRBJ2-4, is NAGVMQNPRHLVRRRGQEARLRCSPMKGHSHVYWYRQLPEEGLKFMVYLQKENIIDESGMPKERFSAEFPKEGPSILRIQQVVRGDSAAYFCASSPYSQGQNIQYFGAGTRLSVL.

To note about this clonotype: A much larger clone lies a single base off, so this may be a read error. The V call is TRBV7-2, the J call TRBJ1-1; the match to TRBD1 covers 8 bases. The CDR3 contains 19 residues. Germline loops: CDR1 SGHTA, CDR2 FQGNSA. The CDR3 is CVSSLERGQGAGRGTEAFF. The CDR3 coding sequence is TGTGTCAGCAGCTTAGAAAGGGGGCAGGGGGCGGGGAGGGGCACTGAAGCTTTCTTT.

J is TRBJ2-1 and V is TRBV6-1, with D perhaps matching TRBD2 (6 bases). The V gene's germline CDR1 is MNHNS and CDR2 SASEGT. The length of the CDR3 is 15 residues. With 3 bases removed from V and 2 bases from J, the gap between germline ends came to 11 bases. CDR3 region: CASSDLLAPYNEQFF. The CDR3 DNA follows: TGTGCCAGCAGTGACTTACTAGCACCCTACAATGAGCAGTTCTTC.

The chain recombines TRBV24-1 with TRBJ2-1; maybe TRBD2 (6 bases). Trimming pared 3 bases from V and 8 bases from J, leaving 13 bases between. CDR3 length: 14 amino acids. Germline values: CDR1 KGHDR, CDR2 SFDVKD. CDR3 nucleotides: TGTGCCACCAGTGATAGAGCGGGTGGCGATGAGCAGTTCTTC. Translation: CATSDRAGGDEQFF.

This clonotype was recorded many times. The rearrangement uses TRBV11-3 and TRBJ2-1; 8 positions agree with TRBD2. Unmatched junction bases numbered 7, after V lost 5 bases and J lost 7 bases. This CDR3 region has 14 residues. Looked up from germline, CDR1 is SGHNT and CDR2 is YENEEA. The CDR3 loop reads CASSRQSGSNEQFF. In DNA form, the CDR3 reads TGTGCCAGCAGCCGACAAAGCGGGAGTAATGAGCAGTTCTTC. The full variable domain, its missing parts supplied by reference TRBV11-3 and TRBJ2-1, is EAGVVQSPRYKIIEKKQPVAFWCNPISGHNTLYWYLQNLGQGPELLIRYENEEAVDDSQLPKDRFSAERLKGVDSTLKIQPAELGDSAVYLCASSRQSGSNEQFFGPGTRLTVL.

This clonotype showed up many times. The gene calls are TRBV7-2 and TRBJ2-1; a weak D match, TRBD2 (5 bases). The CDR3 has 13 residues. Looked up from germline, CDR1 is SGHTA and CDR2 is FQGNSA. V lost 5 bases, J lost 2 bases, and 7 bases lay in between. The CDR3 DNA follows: TGTGCCAGCAGCCCCGGGACCTACAATGAGCAGTTCTTC. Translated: CASSPGTYNEQFF.

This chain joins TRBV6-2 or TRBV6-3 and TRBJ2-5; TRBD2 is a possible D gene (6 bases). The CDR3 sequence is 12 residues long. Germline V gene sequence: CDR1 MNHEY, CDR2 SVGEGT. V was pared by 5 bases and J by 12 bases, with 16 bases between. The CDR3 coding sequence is TGTGCCAGCAGTGGACTGCTAGCGACAGAGTACTTC. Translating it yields CASSGLLATEYF.

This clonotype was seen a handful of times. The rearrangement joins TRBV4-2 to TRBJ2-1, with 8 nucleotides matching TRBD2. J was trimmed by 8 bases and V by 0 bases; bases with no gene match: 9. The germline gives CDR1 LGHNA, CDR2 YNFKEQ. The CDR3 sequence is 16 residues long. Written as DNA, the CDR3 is TGTGCCAGCAGCCAAGAGCTCGCGGGAGGTTACGATGAGCAGTTCTTC. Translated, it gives CASSQELAGGYDEQFF.

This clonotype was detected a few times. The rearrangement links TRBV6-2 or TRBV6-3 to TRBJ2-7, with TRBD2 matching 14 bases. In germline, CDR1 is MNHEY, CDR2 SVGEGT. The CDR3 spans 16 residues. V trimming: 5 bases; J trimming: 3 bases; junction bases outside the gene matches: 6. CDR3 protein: CASSKTGTSGSYEQYV. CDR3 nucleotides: TGTGCCAGCAGTAAGACGGGGACTAGCGGGAGCTACGAGCAGTACGTC.

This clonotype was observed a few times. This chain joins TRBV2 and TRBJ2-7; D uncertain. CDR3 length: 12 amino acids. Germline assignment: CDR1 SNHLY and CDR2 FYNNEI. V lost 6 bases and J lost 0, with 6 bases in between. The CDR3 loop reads CASSGSSYEQYV. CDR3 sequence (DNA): TGTGCCAGCAGCGGCAGCTCCTACGAGCAGTACGTC.

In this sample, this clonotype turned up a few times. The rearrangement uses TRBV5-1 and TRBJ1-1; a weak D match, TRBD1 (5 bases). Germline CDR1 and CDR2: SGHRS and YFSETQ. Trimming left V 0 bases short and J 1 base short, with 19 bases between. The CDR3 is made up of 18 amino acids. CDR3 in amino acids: CASSLAGTKPKGNTEAFF. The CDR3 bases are TGCGCCAGCAGCTTGGCCGGGACTAAACCTAAGGGGAACACTGAAGCTTTCTTT.

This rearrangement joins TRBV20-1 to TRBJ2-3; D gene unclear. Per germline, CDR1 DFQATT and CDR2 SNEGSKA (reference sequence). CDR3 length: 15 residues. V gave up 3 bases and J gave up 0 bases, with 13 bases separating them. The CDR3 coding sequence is TGCAGTGCTAGCCCCCCGCACCTTAGCACAGATACGCAGTATTTT. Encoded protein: CSASPPHLSTDTQYF.

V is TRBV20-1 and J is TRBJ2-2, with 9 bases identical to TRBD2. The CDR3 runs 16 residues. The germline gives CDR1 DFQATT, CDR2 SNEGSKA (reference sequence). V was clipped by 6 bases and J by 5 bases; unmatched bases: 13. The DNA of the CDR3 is TGCAGTGCCCGCGGGAGGGTAGCGGCGGGAACCGGGGAGCTGTTTTTT. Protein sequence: CSARGRVAAGTGELFF.

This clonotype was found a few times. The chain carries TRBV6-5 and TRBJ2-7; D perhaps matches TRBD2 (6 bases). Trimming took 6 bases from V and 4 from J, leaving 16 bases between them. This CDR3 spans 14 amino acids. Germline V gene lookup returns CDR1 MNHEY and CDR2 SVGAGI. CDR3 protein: CASRQGRTTYEQYF. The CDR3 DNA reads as TGTGCCAGCAGACAAGGGAGGACAACATACGAGCAGTACTTC.

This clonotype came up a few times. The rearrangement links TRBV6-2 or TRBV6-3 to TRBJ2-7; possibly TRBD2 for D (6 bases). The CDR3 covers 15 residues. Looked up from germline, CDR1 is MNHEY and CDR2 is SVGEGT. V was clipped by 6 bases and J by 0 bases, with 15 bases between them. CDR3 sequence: CASSPSGGRSYEQYV. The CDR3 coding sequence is TGTGCCAGCAGCCCTTCCGGGGGTCGCTCCTACGAGCAGTACGTC.

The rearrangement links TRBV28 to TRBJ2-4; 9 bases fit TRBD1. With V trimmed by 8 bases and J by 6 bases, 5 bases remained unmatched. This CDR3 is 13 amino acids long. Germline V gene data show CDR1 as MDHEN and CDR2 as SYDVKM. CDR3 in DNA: TGTGCCAGCGGGATGGGACAGGGAAACATTCAGTACTTC. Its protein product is CASGMGQGNIQYF. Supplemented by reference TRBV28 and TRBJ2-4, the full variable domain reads DVKVTQSSRYLVKRTGEKVFLECVQDMDHENMFWYRQDPGLGLRLIYFSYDVKMKEKGDIPEGYSVSREKKERFSLILESASTNQTSMYLCASGMGQGNIQYFGAGTRLSVL.

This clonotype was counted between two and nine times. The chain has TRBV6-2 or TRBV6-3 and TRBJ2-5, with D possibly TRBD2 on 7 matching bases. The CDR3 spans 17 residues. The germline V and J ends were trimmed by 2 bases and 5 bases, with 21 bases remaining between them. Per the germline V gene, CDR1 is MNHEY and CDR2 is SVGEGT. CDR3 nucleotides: TGTGCCAGCAGTTACAACTCCCTTTTCGGGGGGCTTGAGACCCAGTACTTC. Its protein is CASSYNSLFGGLETQYF.

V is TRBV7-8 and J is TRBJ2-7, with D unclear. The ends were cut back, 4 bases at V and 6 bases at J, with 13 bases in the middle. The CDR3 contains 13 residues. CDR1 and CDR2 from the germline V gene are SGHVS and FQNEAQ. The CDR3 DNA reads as TGTGCCAGCAGCTCCTTCTCGGATTTCGAGCAGTACTTC. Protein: CASSSFSDFEQYF. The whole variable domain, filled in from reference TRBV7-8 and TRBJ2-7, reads GAGVSQSPRYKVAKRGQDVALRCDPISGHVSLFWYQQALGQGPEFLTYFQNEAQLDKSGLPSDRFFAERPEGSVSTLKIQRTQQEDSAVYLCASSSFSDFEQYFGPGTRLTVT.

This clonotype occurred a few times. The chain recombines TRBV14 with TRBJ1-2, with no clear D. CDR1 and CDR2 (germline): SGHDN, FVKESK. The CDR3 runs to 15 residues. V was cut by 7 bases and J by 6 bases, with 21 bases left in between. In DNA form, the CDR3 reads TGTGCCAGCAACACATATCCTAGGCGGTTTGATGGCTACACCTTC. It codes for CASNTYPRRFDGYTF. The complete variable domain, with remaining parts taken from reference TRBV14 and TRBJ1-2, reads EAGVTQFPSHSVIEKGQTVTLRCDPISGHDNLYWYRRVMGKEIKFLLHFVKESKQDESGMPNNRFLAERTGGTYSTLKVQPAELEDSGVYFCASNTYPRRFDGYTFGSGTRLTVV.

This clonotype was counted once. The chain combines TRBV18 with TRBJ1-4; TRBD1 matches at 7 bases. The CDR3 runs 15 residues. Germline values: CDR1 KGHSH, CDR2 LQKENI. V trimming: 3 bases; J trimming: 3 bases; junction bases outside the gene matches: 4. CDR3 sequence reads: CASSPGTVPNEKLFF. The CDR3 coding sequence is TGTGCCAGCTCACCTGGGACAGTACCTAATGAAAAACTGTTTTTT.

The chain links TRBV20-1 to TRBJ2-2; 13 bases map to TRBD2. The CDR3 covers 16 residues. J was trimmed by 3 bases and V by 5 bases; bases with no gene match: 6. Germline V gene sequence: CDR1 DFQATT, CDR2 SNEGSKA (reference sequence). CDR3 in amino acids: CSAAGTSGIHTGELFF. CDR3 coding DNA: TGCAGTGCTGCCGGGACTAGCGGGATCCACACCGGGGAGCTGTTTTTT.

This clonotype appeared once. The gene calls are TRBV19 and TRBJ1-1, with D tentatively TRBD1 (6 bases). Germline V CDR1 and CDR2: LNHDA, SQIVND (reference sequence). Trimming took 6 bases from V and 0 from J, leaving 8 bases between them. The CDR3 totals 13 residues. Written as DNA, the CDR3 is TGTGCCAGTAGCCCAGGGGTGAACACTGAAGCTTTCTTT. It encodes CASSPGVNTEAFF.

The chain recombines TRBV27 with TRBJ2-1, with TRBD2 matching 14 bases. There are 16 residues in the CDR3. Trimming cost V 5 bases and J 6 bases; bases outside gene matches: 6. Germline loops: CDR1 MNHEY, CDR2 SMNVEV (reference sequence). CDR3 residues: CASSPRLAGGANEQFF. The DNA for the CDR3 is TGTGCCAGCAGTCCGAGACTAGCGGGAGGGGCCAATGAGCAGTTCTTC.